These 27 T cell receptor beta chains originate from one sample sequenced in a study of breast tumors, draining lymph nodes, adjacent tissues (dated by TCRdb to the mid-2010s). Libraries came from multiplex PCR. Instrument used: Illumina HiSeq 2000. TCRdb redid the processing of the public reads, applying fastp at Q25 and MiXCR, and retained in-frame beta chains. Rows are combined by CDR3 protein, so each entry shows the most common genes and DNA. The sample table holds 65,000 to 80,000 distinct CDR3 sequences, of which roughly 19% were seen once. About 2.2% of the sample is held by the ten biggest clonotypes. The axillary draining lymph nodes of breast cancer patients were the source of the lymph node samples. The specimen sequenced was axillary lymph node tissue. These receptors came from a female donor with breast cancer. Some clones in this sample may be carry-over from other donors' samples.

This clonotype has at least ten counts. This rearrangement joins TRBV10-3 to TRBJ2-1; the D call may be TRBD1 or TRBD2 (5 bases each). Germline V gene lookup returns CDR1 ENHRY and CDR2 SYGVKD. This CDR3 spans 16 amino acids. Trimming removed 2 bases from V and 0 bases from J, with 11 bases in between. The CDR3 here is CAISESGQGSYNEQFF. In nucleotides, the CDR3 is TGTGCCATCAGTGAGAGCGGCCAGGGCTCCTACAATGAGCAGTTCTTC.

This clonotype has ten or more counts. The chain is built from TRBV5-5 and TRBJ2-3; D possibly corresponds to TRBD1 (5 bases). CDR3 length: 17 residues. The V end lost 0 bases, the J end lost 0 bases, and 14 bases lay between the germline ends. The V gene's germline CDR1 is SGHKS and CDR2 YYEKEE (reference sequence). The CDR3 nucleotides read TGTGCCAGCAGCTTGGCCCCGACAGCAGCTAGCACAGATACGCAGTATTTT. Amino acid sequence: CASSLAPTAASTDTQYF.

Ten or more counts support this clonotype. The chain recombines TRBV10-3 with TRBJ2-3, with a weak D call TRBD1 (5 bases). Germline V lookup: CDR1 ENHRY, CDR2 SYGVKD. The CDR3 has 13 residues. V was cut by 7 bases and J by 3 bases, with 11 bases left in between. Here the CDR3 DNA reads TGTGCCATCACCTCAGACAGTACAGATACGCAGTATTTT. Translated: CAITSDSTDTQYF.

The chain joins TRBV27 to TRBJ2-1, with 7 bases fitting TRBD2. J gave up 4 bases and V 3 bases, and 3 bases lay outside the gene matches. The CDR3 sequence is 14 residues long. From germline, CDR1 is MNHEY and CDR2 SMNVEV (reference sequence). CDR3 sequence: CASSFTSVYNEQFF. CDR3 nucleotides: TGTGCCAGCAGTTTTACTAGCGTTTACAATGAGCAGTTCTTC.

This chain uses TRBV3-1 with TRBJ2-3; the match to TRBD2 covers 10 bases. The trim removed 0 bases at V and 4 bases at J, leaving 7 bases unmatched. The germline CDR1 and CDR2 sequences are LGHDT and YNNKEL (reference sequence). This CDR3 has 17 amino acids. This chain's CDR3 is CASSQDTLAGVSDTQYF. CDR3 in DNA: TGTGCCAGCAGCCAAGATACCCTAGCGGGAGTTTCAGATACGCAGTATTTT.

This clonotype was seen repeatedly, ten times or more. This sequence joins TRBV12-3 or TRBV12-4 and TRBJ2-7; D unclear. Trimming shortened V by 9 bases and J by 0 bases, and 15 bases separated the two germline ends. This CDR3 has 14 residues. CDR3 DNA sequence: TGTGCCAGTTCCAACGCGGTACGCTCCTACGAGCAGTACTTC. Its protein is CASSNAVRSYEQYF.

The chain uses TRBV19 and TRBJ2-5, with D possibly TRBD1 on 6 matching bases. The CDR3 covers 14 residues. V gave up 5 bases and J gave up 2 bases, with 12 bases separating them. Germline V lookup: CDR1 LNHDA, CDR2 SQIVND (reference sequence). The CDR3 coding sequence is TGTGCCAGTAGTCCTACAGGGTTTCAAGAGACCCAGTACTTC. This sequence encodes CASSPTGFQETQYF.

This clonotype was counted many times. The chain links TRBV5-5 to TRBJ1-5; D remains ambiguous. Germline V lookup: CDR1 SGHKS, CDR2 YYEKEE (reference sequence). The V and J ends lost 4 bases and 4 bases respectively, with 6 bases between them. The CDR3 is 12 residues long. CDR3 coding DNA: TGTGCCAGCAGCGTGGGGAATCAGCCCCAGCATTTT. This codes for CASSVGNQPQHF.

This clonotype was detected many times. The V gene is TRBV7-2, the J gene TRBJ2-7, with 8 positions matching TRBD2. J gave up 0 bases and V 5 bases, and 12 bases lay outside the gene matches. The CDR3 covers 17 residues. CDR1 and CDR2 from the germline V gene are SGHTA and FQGNSA. The CDR3 reads CASSISAAGGTSYEQYF. The CDR3 DNA follows: TGTGCCAGCAGCATTAGCGCTGCGGGAGGTACCTCCTACGAGCAGTACTTC.

This clonotype was recorded at least ten times. The rearrangement uses TRBV28 and TRBJ2-5, with a possible D match to TRBD2 (6 bases). This CDR3 region has 14 residues. Germline V gives CDR1 MDHEN, CDR2 SYDVKM. Trimming took off 5 bases at V and 3 bases at J, with 13 bases between the two ends. CDR3 region: CASSPSRREETQYF. The CDR3 DNA follows: TGTGCCAGCAGTCCCTCTCGGAGGGAAGAGACCCAGTACTTC.

About this clonotype: A read error is possible here, since a much larger clone lies one base away. The chain has TRBV6-2 or TRBV6-3 and TRBJ2-7; a weak D match, TRBD2 (6 bases). This CDR3 is built from 14 residues. The germline V gene encodes CDR1 MNHEY and CDR2 SVGEGT. Between the trimmed V and J ends, which lost 6 bases and 2 bases, there was a span of 14 bases. CDR3 region: CASSSGLYAYEQYF. The CDR3 DNA is TGTGCCAGCAGCAGCGGGTTATATGCCTACGAGCAGTACTTC.

Many counts were recorded for this clonotype. V and J are TRBV20-1 and TRBJ2-5; no reliable D call. Germline V lookup: CDR1 DFQATT, CDR2 SNEGSKA (reference sequence). The V and J ends lost 2 bases and 2 bases respectively, with 15 bases between them. The CDR3 is 15 amino acids. CDR3 sequence: CSARPTRKIQETQYF. The CDR3 DNA reads as TGCAGTGCTAGACCCACCAGGAAGATTCAAGAGACCCAGTACTTC.

This clonotype came up many times. The V call is TRBV3-1, the J call TRBJ1-2; D gene ambiguous. CDR3 length equals 14 residues. V was clipped by 1 base and J by 0 bases, with 6 bases between them. CDR1 LGHDT and CDR2 YNNKEL come from the germline V gene (reference sequence). The CDR3 nucleotides read TGTGCCAGCAGCCAAGGACCGGCTAACTATGGCTACACCTTC. Its protein is CASSQGPANYGYTF.

At least ten counts were recorded for this clonotype. The chain is built from TRBV29-1 and TRBJ2-7, with D perhaps TRBD2 (5 bases). The germline V and J ends were trimmed by 4 bases and 2 bases, with 15 bases remaining between them. Germline assignment: CDR1 SQVTM and CDR2 ANQGSEA. This CDR3 is built from 14 residues. DNA for the CDR3: TGCAGCGTTGCGAGGGATCTGCTCGCCTACGAGCAGTACTTC. This encodes CSVARDLLAYEQYF.

The V and J genes are TRBV28 and TRBJ2-7, with D tentatively TRBD2 (5 bases). The CDR3 loop spans 11 amino acids. The V end was cut by 8 bases, the J end by 1 base, with 6 bases between. The V gene's germline CDR1 is MDHEN and CDR2 SYDVKM. The chain's CDR3 is CASGGSYEQYF. The CDR3, as DNA: TGTGCCAGCGGAGGTTCCTACGAGCAGTACTTC.

The V and J genes are TRBV20-1 and TRBJ2-4; no clear D gene. Trimming pared 0 bases from V and 0 bases from J, leaving 3 bases between. This CDR3 spans 13 amino acids. Looked up from germline, CDR1 is DFQATT and CDR2 is SNEGSKA (reference sequence). CDR3 amino acids: CSARDLAKNIQYF. For the CDR3, the DNA is TGCAGTGCTAGAGACCTAGCCAAAAACATTCAGTACTTC.

Comments on this clonotype: A much larger clonotype is one base distant, so this may be a read error. The V call is TRBV11-2, the J call TRBJ1-2, with a tentative D call TRBD1 (6 bases). The germline V gene has CDR1 SGHAT and CDR2 FQNNGV. The CDR3 has 14 amino acids. CDR3 residues: CASSPSDRNYGYAF. The CDR3 region has the DNA TGTGCCAGCAGCCCGTCGGACAGAAACTATGGCTACGCCTTC.

In its sample, this clonotype was seen once. A much larger clone sits a single nucleotide away, making a read error possible. The CDR3 does not close with the conserved phenylalanine or tryptophan, likely indicating a read error. The rearrangement uses TRBV30 and TRBJ2-7; D not resolved. Trimming removed 1 base at V and 4 bases at J, with 5 bases between. The CDR3 contains 11 residues. Per germline, CDR1 GTSNPN and CDR2 SVGIG (reference sequence). The DNA of the CDR3 is TGTGCCTGGAGTGGGCAGTACGAGCAGTACCTC. Translated: CAWSGQYEQYL.

V is TRBV4-1 and J is TRBJ2-3; D is unresolved. The CDR3 runs 15 residues. Trimming left V 2 bases short and J 0 bases short, with 9 bases between. Germline V lookup: CDR1 MGHRA, CDR2 YSYEKL. The CDR3 here is CASSQHQASTDTQYF. The CDR3, as DNA: TGCGCCAGCAGCCAACACCAAGCTAGCACAGATACGCAGTATTTT.

This clonotype has a count of ten or more. The V call is TRBV19, the J call TRBJ1-6; 7 bases line up with TRBD1. The ends lost 3 bases at V and 6 bases at J; junction bases unmatched: 2. The CDR3 loop spans 14 amino acids. The germline gives CDR1 LNHDA, CDR2 SQIVND (reference sequence). CDR3 residues: CASSMGQSNSPLHF. As DNA, the CDR3 is TGTGCCAGTAGTATGGGACAGAGTAATTCACCCCTCCACTTT. The full variable domain, its missing parts supplied by reference TRBV19 and TRBJ1-6, is DGGITQSPKYLFRKEGQNVTLSCEQNLNHDAMYWYRQDPGQGLRLIYYSQIVNDFQKGDIAEGYSVSREKKESFPLTVTSAQKNPTAFYLCASSMGQSNSPLHFGNGTRLTVT.

V usage is TRBV27 and J usage is TRBJ2-1; 8 positions agree with TRBD2. The CDR3 contains 17 residues. Germline V CDR1 and CDR2: MNHEY, SMNVEV (reference sequence). The trim removed 6 bases at V and 0 bases at J, leaving 10 bases unmatched. This CDR3 is CASSPPSGTSSYNEQFF. The CDR3 DNA is TGTGCCAGCAGCCCTCCATCCGGGACTAGCTCCTACAATGAGCAGTTCTTC.

Note on this clonotype: At one boundary the junction diverges from the germline segment, which might be a read error. This chain's CDR3 is CASSLVDEQHF. The CDR3 bases are TGTGCCAGCAGTTTAGTAGATGAGCAGCACTTC. The chain is built from TRBV11-2 and TRBJ2-7; D remains unclear. Per germline, CDR1 SGHAT and CDR2 FQNNGV. CDR3 length: 11 amino acids.

Many counts were recorded for this clonotype. This chain joins TRBV12-3 or TRBV12-4 and TRBJ2-7, with D hard to call. Between the trimmed V and J ends, which lost 5 bases and 0 bases, there was a span of 5 bases. The CDR3 is 12 residues long. The CDR3 reads CASSATSYEQYF. As DNA, the CDR3 is TGTGCCAGCAGTGCCACCTCCTACGAGCAGTACTTC.

This clonotype was recorded at least ten times. This chain joins TRBV7-8 and TRBJ2-5; 9 bases align to TRBD1. V dropped 3 bases and J dropped 3; count of bases not matched to a gene: 5. Per germline, CDR1 SGHVS and CDR2 FQNEAQ. CDR3 length: 15 residues. The CDR3 region has the DNA TGTGCCAGCAGCTTTTACGGGGACAGGGAAGAGACCCAGTACTTC. Protein: CASSFYGDREETQYF.

This clonotype has a count of ten or more. V usage is TRBV12-3 or TRBV12-4 and J usage is TRBJ2-1, with TRBD1 identical over 8 bases. The CDR3 is made up of 14 amino acids. With V trimmed by 3 bases and J by 4 bases, 2 bases remained unmatched. CDR3 sequence (DNA): TGTGCCAGCAGTTTCAGGGGGCTATACAATGAGCAGTTCTTC. Protein sequence: CASSFRGLYNEQFF.

The count of this clonotype is one. A read error is possible here, since a much larger clone lies one base away. The chain combines TRBV7-9 with TRBJ2-2, with D possibly TRBD2 on 5 matching bases. The CDR3 runs 16 residues. Per germline, CDR1 SEHNR and CDR2 FQNEAQ (reference sequence). For the CDR3, the DNA is TGTGCCAGCAGCTTATATCCAGAGCAGAACACCGGGGAGCTGCTTTTT. This sequence encodes CASSLYPEQNTGELLF.

This clonotype was recorded at least ten times. The gene calls are TRBV25-1 and TRBJ1-2; 7 nucleotides line up with TRBD1. The germline V gene encodes CDR1 MGHDK and CDR2 SYGVNS. Unmatched junction bases numbered 3, after V lost 1 base and J lost 7 bases. This CDR3 has 13 residues. For the CDR3, the DNA is TGTGCCAGCAGTGAATTAGGGGGCTTTGGCTACACCTTC. Its protein is CASSELGGFGYTF.